This T cell receptor (beta chain) appears in the sequencing data of a study of blood T cell repertoires in COVID-19. This table comes from immunoSEQ multiplex PCR, and its TCRdb copy is limited to in-frame clones, with some not included. The sample lists about 160,000 clones; 65% to 85% were seen once. The CDR3 consists of 15 residues. Germline CDR1 reads SGHVS; CDR2 reads FNYEAQ. Losses at the gene ends were 1 base for V and 3 bases for J; bases not matched to a gene: 4. The chain employs TRBV7-6 and TRBJ1-1; 8 bases are a match to TRBD1. The receptor was isolated from a man aged 35-49 years who had recovered from COVID-19. What was sequenced was PBMCs or T cells enriched from blood (not recorded which). The CDR3 DNA is TGTGCCAGCAGCTTAGAGGGGGACAGGTACACTGAAGCTTTCTTT. Protein: CASSLEGDRYTEAFF.